This entry lists 24 T cell receptor beta chains sequenced from one sample in a study of blood T cell repertoires in COVID-19. Repertoires were generated with immunoSEQ multiplex PCR, while TCRdb's copy carries only in-frame clones and drops some. This sample has about 40,000 clones; 91% occur once, and the top ten carry around 16%. Sequencing was carried out using peripheral blood. The receptors originated from a woman aged 25 to 39 in a cohort sampled during active COVID-19.

The chain uses TRBV21-1 and TRBJ1-2. TRBV21-1 is tagged as a pseudogene. The CDR3 is 14 amino acids. Here the CDR3 reads CASSPGFSAYGYTF. CDR3 DNA: TGTGCCAGCAGTCCGGGGTTTAGCGCCTATGGCTACACCTTC.

This chain connects TRBV18 to TRBJ2-7; 9 bases match TRBD2. Germline V gene lookup returns CDR1 KGHSH and CDR2 LQKENI. This CDR3 region has 15 residues. The V and J ends lost 3 bases and 9 bases, in that order; junction bases with no gene match: 12. Here the CDR3 DNA reads TGTGCCAGCTCACCCTCGGGACTAGCCCCCTTAGGGCAGTACTTC. It codes for CASSPSGLAPLGQYF.

V usage is TRBV5-1 and J usage is TRBJ2-7; no definite D call. V was cut by 0 bases and J by 3 bases, with 4 bases left in between. Germline CDR1 SGHRS, CDR2 YFSETQ. The CDR3 runs 12 residues. CDR3 region: CASSLDNYEQYF. DNA of the CDR3: TGCGCCAGCAGCTTGGACAACTACGAGCAGTACTTC. The complete variable domain, with remaining parts taken from reference TRBV5-1 and TRBJ2-7, reads KAGVTQTPRYLIKTRGQQVTLSCSPISGHRSVSWYQQTPGQGLQFLFEYFSETQRNKGNFPGRFSGRQFSNSRSEMNVSTLELGDSALYLCASSLDNYEQYFGPGTRLTVT.

The rearrangement uses TRBV10-3 and TRBJ1-4; 8 positions agree with TRBD1. Germline assignment: CDR1 ENHRY and CDR2 SYGVKD. Germline trimming cut 6 bases from V and 4 bases from J; bases unmatched to any gene: 4. The CDR3 has 14 residues. The CDR3: CAIRGTGLNEKLFF. CDR3 nucleotides: TGTGCCATCAGGGGGACAGGCCTTAATGAAAAACTGTTTTTT.

The rearrangement links TRBV9 to TRBJ2-3, with TRBD1 matching over 9 bases. The CDR3 sequence is 15 residues long. The V gene's germline CDR1 is SGDLS and CDR2 YYNGEE. V lost 4 bases to trimming and J lost 4 bases; unmatched junction nucleotides: 7. This CDR3 is CASSPDRGLADTQYF. The CDR3 bases are TGTGCCAGCAGCCCAGACAGGGGGTTGGCAGATACGCAGTATTTT.

The chain joins TRBV5-6 to TRBJ1-1; D ambiguous. CDR1 and CDR2 from the germline V gene are SGHDT and YYEEEE. V lost 5 bases and J lost 1, with 12 bases in between. CDR3 size: 14 residues. The CDR3 sequence is CASRTLRANTEAFF. CDR3 in DNA: TGTGCCAGCAGAACCTTGCGGGCGAACACTGAAGCTTTCTTT.

V gene TRBV27 combines with J gene TRBJ2-7, with 10 bases matching TRBD2. Trimming removed 7 bases from V and 5 bases from J; junction bases left unmatched: 5. Germline lookup yields CDR1 MNHEY and CDR2 SMNVEV (reference sequence). CDR3 length: 13 residues. The CDR3 reads CASKTSGTHEQYF. In DNA, the CDR3 is TGTGCCAGCAAAACTAGCGGGACCCACGAGCAGTACTTC.

The rearrangement joins TRBV7-9 to TRBJ2-5; D unresolved. Germline CDR1 and CDR2: SEHNR and FQNEAQ (reference sequence). Trimming stripped 4 bases from V and 2 bases from J, with 11 bases between. This CDR3 spans 14 amino acids. Written as DNA, the CDR3 is TGTGCCAGCAGCTCAAATAGCATACAAGAGACCCAGTACTTC. This gives the protein CASSSNSIQETQYF.

This sequence joins TRBV13 and TRBJ2-1; no clear D gene. Germline V gives CDR1 PRHDT, CDR2 FYEKMQ (reference sequence). This CDR3 has 15 amino acids. The germline V and J ends were trimmed by 0 bases and 1 base, with 7 bases remaining between them. CDR3 loop: CASSLGAESYNEQFF. For the CDR3, the DNA is TGTGCCAGCAGCTTAGGGGCTGAATCCTACAATGAGCAGTTCTTC. Drawing the rest from reference TRBV13 and TRBJ2-1, the complete variable domain is AAGVIQSPRHLIKEKRETATLKCYPIPRHDTVYWYQQGPGQDPQFLISFYEKMQSDKGSIPDRFSAQQFSDYHSELNMSSLELGDSALYFCASSLGAESYNEQFFGPGTRLTVL.

The J gene is TRBJ2-1, the V gene TRBV18; TRBD2 aligns across 14 bases. CDR3 length: 16 residues. Germline V gene lookup returns CDR1 KGHSH and CDR2 LQKENI. With V trimmed by 5 bases and J by 8 bases, 8 bases remained unmatched. In DNA form, the CDR3 reads TGTGCCAGCTCAACAAGGACTAGCGGGAGGTGGGATGAGCAGTTCTTC. It translates to CASSTRTSGRWDEQFF.

The chain uses TRBV7-8 and TRBJ2-5; 9 bases fit TRBD1. The CDR3 length is 13 residues. Germline CDR1 and CDR2: SGHVS and FQNEAQ. Trimming at V came to 7 bases and at J to 2 bases, leaving 2 bases not matched to a gene. The chain's CDR3 is CASNDRGQETQYF. The CDR3 DNA reads as TGTGCCAGCAACGACAGGGGGCAAGAGACCCAGTACTTC.

This rearrangement joins TRBV9 to TRBJ2-3, with a possible D match to TRBD2 (6 bases). V lost 5 bases and J lost 1, with 17 bases in between. Germline-derived CDR1 and CDR2 are SGDLS and YYNGEE. The CDR3 is 16 residues long. The CDR3 DNA sequence: TGTGCCAGCAGTCCTTCGGGAGCCGCCGGCACAGATACGCAGTATTTT. As protein: CASSPSGAAGTDTQYF.

CDR3 bases: TGTGCCAGCAGCGTAGGTGGGACAGCTAATTCACCCCTCCACTTT. It translates to CASSVGGTANSPLHF. The V and J genes are TRBV9 and TRBJ1-6; 7 bases line up with TRBD1. The germline gives CDR1 SGDLS, CDR2 YYNGEE. J lost 6 bases, V lost 0 bases, and 3 bases had no gene match. The CDR3 totals 15 residues.

V and J are TRBV20-1 and TRBJ2-1, with D perhaps matching TRBD1 (6 bases). The ends were cut back, 3 bases at V and 5 bases at J, with 8 bases in the middle. Germline V gives CDR1 DFQATT, CDR2 SNEGSKA (reference sequence). This CDR3 has 12 residues. The CDR3 region is CSASKGDNEQFF. The CDR3 bases are TGCAGTGCTAGTAAGGGGGACAATGAGCAGTTCTTC.

This chain connects TRBV24-1 to TRBJ2-7; TRBD1 agrees at 7 bases. The CDR3 loop spans 12 amino acids. The junction had 0 bases not matched to a gene; V was cut back by 6 bases and J by 2 bases. Germline V gene sequence: CDR1 KGHDR, CDR2 SFDVKD. The CDR3 reads CATSQGAYEQYF. For the CDR3, the DNA is TGTGCCACCAGTCAGGGGGCCTACGAGCAGTACTTC.

Here the CDR3 DNA reads TGTGCCTGGAGTGTATCGGACTCCTATGGCTACACCTTC. This codes for CAWSVSDSYGYTF. The V gene is TRBV30, the J gene TRBJ1-2; D is uncertain. Trimming removed 0 bases from V and 4 bases from J, with 9 bases in between. CDR3 length: 13 residues. CDR1 and CDR2 from the germline V gene are GTSNPN and SVGIG (reference sequence).

The V call is TRBV28, the J call TRBJ1-5; 8 bases align to TRBD1. CDR3 length: 14 amino acids. After removal of 6 bases from V and 6 bases from J, the junction contained 7 bases not matched to a gene. Germline assignment: CDR1 MDHEN and CDR2 SYDVKM. The CDR3 coding sequence is TGTGCCAGCAGCGGACAGGGAAAAGGTCAGCCCCAGCATTTT. Protein product: CASSGQGKGQPQHF. The variable domain in full, completed from reference TRBV28 and TRBJ1-5, reads DVKVTQSSRYLVKRTGEKVFLECVQDMDHENMFWYRQDPGLGLRLIYFSYDVKMKEKGDIPEGYSVSREKKERFSLILESASTNQTSMYLCASSGQGKGQPQHFGDGTRLSIL.

This clone appeared a single time. The rearrangement joins TRBV21-1 to TRBJ1-2; the DNA was not compared with TRBD1, the D call given in the table. TRBV21-1 corresponds to a pseudogene. The CDR3 is 16 amino acids. This CDR3 reads CASSKVLYRGAYGYTF. CDR3 DNA sequence: TGTGCCAGCAGCAAAGTCCTGTATAGGGGCGCCTATGGCTACACCTTC.

This rearrangement joins TRBV19 to TRBJ1-3; possibly TRBD1 for D (6 bases). Germline V gene sequence: CDR1 LNHDA, CDR2 SQIVND (reference sequence). The CDR3 length is 17 residues. Trimming left V 3 bases short and J 0 bases short, with 15 bases between. The CDR3 loop reads CASSIRTELASGNTIYF. CDR3 nucleotide sequence: TGTGCCAGTAGTATTAGGACAGAACTCGCCTCTGGAAACACCATATATTTT.

The chain carries TRBV30 and TRBJ2-7, with D possibly being TRBD2 (7 bases). V lost 6 bases and J 3 bases, leaving 18 bases between the germline ends. This CDR3 is 14 amino acids long. Germline CDR1 and CDR2: GTSNPN and SVGIG (reference sequence). CDR3 amino acids: CACPRGGEGYEQYF. The CDR3 DNA is TGTGCCTGCCCCAGGGGAGGGGAGGGCTACGAGCAGTACTTC.

The CDR3 is CASSLAPDRATGELFF. The CDR3 DNA reads TGCGCCAGCAGCTTGGCCCCGGACAGGGCTACCGGGGAGCTGTTTTTT. The gene calls are TRBV5-1 and TRBJ2-2; 8 nucleotides match TRBD1. Looked up from germline, CDR1 is SGHRS and CDR2 is YFSETQ. Unmatched junction bases numbered 6, after V lost 0 bases and J lost 5 bases. The CDR3 totals 16 residues. Together with reference TRBV5-1 and TRBJ2-2, the CDR3 gives the full variable domain: KAGVTQTPRYLIKTRGQQVTLSCSPISGHRSVSWYQQTPGQGLQFLFEYFSETQRNKGNFPGRFSGRQFSNSRSEMNVSTLELGDSALYLCASSLAPDRATGELFFGEGSRLTVL.

V usage is TRBV30 and J usage is TRBJ1-1, with TRBD1 identical over 7 bases. Germline CDR1 is GTSNPN and CDR2 is SVGIG (reference sequence). The ends lost 5 bases at V and 0 bases at J; junction bases unmatched: 6. This CDR3 region has 14 residues. CDR3 sequence: CAWARGKVNTEAFF. As DNA, the CDR3 is TGTGCCTGGGCCAGGGGGAAAGTGAACACTGAAGCTTTCTTT.

The rearrangement uses TRBV27 and TRBJ1-4; 9 nucleotides agree with TRBD1. The ends lost 3 bases at V and 3 bases at J; junction bases unmatched: 8. CDR3 size: 17 residues. Looked up from germline, CDR1 is MNHEY and CDR2 is SMNVEV (reference sequence). The DNA of the CDR3 is TGTGCCAGCAGTTTCACCGGACAGGGGTATGCTAATGAAAAACTGTTTTTT. This encodes CASSFTGQGYANEKLFF.

The genes are TRBV28 and TRBJ1-2; maybe TRBD1 (5 bases). The length of the CDR3 is 14 residues. The germline V gene has CDR1 MDHEN and CDR2 SYDVKM. Trimming removed 8 bases at V and 8 bases at J, with 21 bases between. This CDR3 reads CASDLDRRGIGYTF. The CDR3 DNA follows: TGTGCCAGCGACCTGGACCGGAGGGGCATCGGCTACACCTTC.